One TCR beta chain is described in this entry. The antigen is not known. The sample is drawn from a study of CD8 T cells in Susac syndrome. Study-wide results and caveats: Only a relatively small number of individuals were included in the TCR sequencing and HLA analysis.

The V and J ends lost 6 bases and 6 bases respectively, with 9 bases between them. The CDR3 length is 11 residues. Germline V CDR1 and CDR2: DFQATT, SNEGSKA (reference sequence). TCR beta sequences were obtained from blood CD8+ and CD4+ T cells. The RNA, roughly 0.45 to 1 ug, was put through reverse transcription using random hexamers. Amplification of the TCR beta CDR3 was carried out by immunoSEQ multiplex PCR, which spanned a total of 54 Vbeta and 13 Jbeta segments. TCRdb analysed the immunoSEQ multiplex PCR reads with MiXCR anew, one entry per CDR3 protein. The sample holds about 47,000 distinct CDR3 sequences, 92% seen once.

The TCR comes from a human donor in good health. The sample consisted of CD8+ T cells from PBMCs. The gene calls are TRBV20-1 and TRBJ2-1; maybe TRBD2 (5 bases). Here the CDR3 reads CSAGLGNEQFF. The CDR3 bases are TGCAGTGCCGGACTCGGCAATGAGCAGTTCTTC.